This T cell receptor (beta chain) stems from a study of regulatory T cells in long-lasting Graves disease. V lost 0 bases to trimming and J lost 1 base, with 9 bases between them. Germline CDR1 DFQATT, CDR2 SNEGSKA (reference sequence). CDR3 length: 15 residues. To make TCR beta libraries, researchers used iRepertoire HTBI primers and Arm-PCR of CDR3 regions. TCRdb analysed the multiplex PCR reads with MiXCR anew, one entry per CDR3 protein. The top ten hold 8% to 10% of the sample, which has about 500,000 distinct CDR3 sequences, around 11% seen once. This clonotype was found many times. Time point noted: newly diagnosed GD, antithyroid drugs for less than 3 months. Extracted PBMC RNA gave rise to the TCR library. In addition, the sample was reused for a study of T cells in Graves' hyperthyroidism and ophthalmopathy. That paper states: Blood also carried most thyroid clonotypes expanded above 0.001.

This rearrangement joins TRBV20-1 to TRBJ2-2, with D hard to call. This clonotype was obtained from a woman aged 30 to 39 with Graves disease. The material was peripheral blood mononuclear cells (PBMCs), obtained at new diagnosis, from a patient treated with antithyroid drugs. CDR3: CSARDRVGNTGELFF. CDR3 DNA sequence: TGCAGTGCTAGAGATCGCGTCGGGAACACCGGGGAGCTGTTTTTT.